Described below is a single T cell receptor (beta chain) sequence and its context. This specimen comes from a study of T cell changes during pregnancy in multiple sclerosis. Sequencing was performed with immunoSEQ multiplex PCR; in TCRdb, only in-frame clones are kept and a portion is missing. Of roughly 110,000 clones in the sample, roughly 89% were seen once. Here the sequenced sample was peripheral blood, taken before pregnancy. This sequence was found in a female donor with multiple sclerosis, enrolled in a pregnancy study.

CDR3 DNA sequence: TGTGCCAGCAGCCTGGGACTAGCTACGCAGTATTTT. This encodes CASSLGLATQYF. V gene TRBV28 combines with J gene TRBJ2-3, with 9 positions matching TRBD2. Trimming removed 6 bases from V and 8 bases from J; junction bases left unmatched: 3. Looked up from germline, CDR1 is MDHEN and CDR2 is SYDVKM. There are 12 residues in the CDR3.